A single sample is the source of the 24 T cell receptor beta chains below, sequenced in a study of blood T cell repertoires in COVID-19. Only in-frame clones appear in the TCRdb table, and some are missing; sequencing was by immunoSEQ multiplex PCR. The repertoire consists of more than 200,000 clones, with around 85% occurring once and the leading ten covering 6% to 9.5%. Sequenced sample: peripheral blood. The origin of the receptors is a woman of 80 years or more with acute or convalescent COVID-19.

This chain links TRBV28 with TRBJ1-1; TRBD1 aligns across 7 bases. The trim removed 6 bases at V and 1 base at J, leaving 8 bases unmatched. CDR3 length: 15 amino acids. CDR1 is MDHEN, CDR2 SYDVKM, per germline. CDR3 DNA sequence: TGTGCCAGCAGACCGCCGGGACAGTCGAACACTGAAGCTTTCTTT. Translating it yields CASRPPGQSNTEAFF.

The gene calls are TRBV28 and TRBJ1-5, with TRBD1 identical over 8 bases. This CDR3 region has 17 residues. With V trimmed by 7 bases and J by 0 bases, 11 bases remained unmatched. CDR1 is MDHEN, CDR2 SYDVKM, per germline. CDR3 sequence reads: CASIHGTGSYSNQPQHF. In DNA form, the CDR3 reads TGTGCCAGCATCCATGGGACAGGCTCTTATAGCAATCAGCCCCAGCATTTT.

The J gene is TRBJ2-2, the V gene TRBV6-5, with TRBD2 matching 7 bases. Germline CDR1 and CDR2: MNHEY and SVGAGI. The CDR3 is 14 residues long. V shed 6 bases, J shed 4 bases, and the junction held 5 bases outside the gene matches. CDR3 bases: TGTGCCAGCAGGGACGGGGGGATCACCGGGGAGCTGTTTTTT. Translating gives CASRDGGITGELFF.

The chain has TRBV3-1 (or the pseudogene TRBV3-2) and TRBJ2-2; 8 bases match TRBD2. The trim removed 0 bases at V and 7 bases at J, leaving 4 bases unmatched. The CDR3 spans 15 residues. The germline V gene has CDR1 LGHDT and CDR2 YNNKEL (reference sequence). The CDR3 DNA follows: TGTGCCAGCAGCCAAGAGGGACTAGTAGTCGGGGAGCTGTTTTTT. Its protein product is CASSQEGLVVGELFF.

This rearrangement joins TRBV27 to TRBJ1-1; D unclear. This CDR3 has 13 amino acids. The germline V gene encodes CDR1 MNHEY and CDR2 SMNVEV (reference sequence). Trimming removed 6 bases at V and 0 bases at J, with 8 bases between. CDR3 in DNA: TGTGCCAGCAGAAATTCAGTGAACACTGAAGCTTTCTTT. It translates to CASRNSVNTEAFF.

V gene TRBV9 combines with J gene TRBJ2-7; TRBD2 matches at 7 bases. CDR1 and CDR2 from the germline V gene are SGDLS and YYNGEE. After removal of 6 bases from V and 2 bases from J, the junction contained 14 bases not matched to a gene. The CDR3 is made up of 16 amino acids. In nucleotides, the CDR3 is TGTGCCAGCAACCCGGGGGTGGCGGGAGTACCCTACGAGCAGTACTTC. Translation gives CASNPGVAGVPYEQYF.

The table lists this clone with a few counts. DNA of the CDR3: TGTGCCAGCAGCTTTCCGGGACAGGGCTACAATGAGCAGTTCTTC. This sequence encodes CASSFPGQGYNEQFF. This rearrangement joins TRBV7-9 to TRBJ2-1, with 9 bases lining up with TRBD1. The germline gives CDR1 SEHNR, CDR2 FQNEAQ (reference sequence). The CDR3 is 15 residues long. V was pared by 3 bases and J by 3 bases, with 3 bases of the junction left unmatched.

The DNA of the CDR3 is TGTGCCAGCAGCTTATCGTCCGGGGAGCTGTTTTTT. Its protein product is CASSLSSGELFF. V and J are TRBV11-3 and TRBJ2-2; D call uncertain. Per germline, CDR1 SGHNT and CDR2 YENEEA. Trimming shortened V by 2 bases and J by 6 bases, and 4 bases separated the two germline ends. CDR3 length: 12 amino acids.

DNA for the CDR3: TGTGCCAGCAGTGCCACCGGGACTAGCGGGATCCAGTACTTC. As protein: CASSATGTSGIQYF. The V call is TRBV6-4, the J call TRBJ2-7; TRBD2 matches at 13 bases. The CDR3 is made up of 14 amino acids. Germline CDR1 and CDR2: MRHNA and SNTAGT. V was clipped by 4 bases and J by 10 bases; unmatched bases: 7.

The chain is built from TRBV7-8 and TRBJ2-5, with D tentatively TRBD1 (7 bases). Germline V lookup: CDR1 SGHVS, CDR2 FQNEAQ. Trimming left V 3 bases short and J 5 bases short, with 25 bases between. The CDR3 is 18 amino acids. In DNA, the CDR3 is TGTGCCAGCAGCTTCCTAGGGAGGTTCCAGGGGGTTTTGGAGACCCAGTACTTC. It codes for CASSFLGRFQGVLETQYF. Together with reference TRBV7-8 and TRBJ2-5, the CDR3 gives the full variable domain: GAGVSQSPRYKVAKRGQDVALRCDPISGHVSLFWYQQALGQGPEFLTYFQNEAQLDKSGLPSDRFFAERPEGSVSTLKIQRTQQEDSAVYLCASSFLGRFQGVLETQYFGPGTRLLVL.

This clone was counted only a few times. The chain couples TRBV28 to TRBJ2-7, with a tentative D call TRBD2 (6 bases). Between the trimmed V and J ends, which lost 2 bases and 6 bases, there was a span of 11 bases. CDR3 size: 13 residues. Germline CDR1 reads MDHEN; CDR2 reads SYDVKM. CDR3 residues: CASSLAGRGEQYF. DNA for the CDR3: TGTGCCAGCAGTTTAGCGGGACGGGGCGAGCAGTACTTC.

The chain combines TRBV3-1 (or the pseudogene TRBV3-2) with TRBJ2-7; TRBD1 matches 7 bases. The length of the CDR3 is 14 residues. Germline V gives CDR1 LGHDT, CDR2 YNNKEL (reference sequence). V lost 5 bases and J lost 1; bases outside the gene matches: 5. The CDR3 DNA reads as TGTGCCAGCAGCTTACAGGGGCCTTCCTACGAGCAGTACTTC. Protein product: CASSLQGPSYEQYF.

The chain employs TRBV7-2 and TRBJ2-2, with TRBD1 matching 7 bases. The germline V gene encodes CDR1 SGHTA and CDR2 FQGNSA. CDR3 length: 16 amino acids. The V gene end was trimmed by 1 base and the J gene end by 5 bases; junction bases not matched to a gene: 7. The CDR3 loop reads CASSLVARGLTGELFF. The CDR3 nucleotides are TGTGCCAGCAGCTTAGTCGCTAGGGGGCTGACCGGGGAGCTGTTTTTT.

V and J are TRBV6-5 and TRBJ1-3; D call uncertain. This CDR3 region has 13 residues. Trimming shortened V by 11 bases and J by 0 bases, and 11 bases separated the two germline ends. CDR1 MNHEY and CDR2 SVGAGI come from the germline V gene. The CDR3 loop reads CALATSSGNTIYF. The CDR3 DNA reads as TGTGCCCTCGCGACAAGCTCTGGAAACACCATATATTTT.

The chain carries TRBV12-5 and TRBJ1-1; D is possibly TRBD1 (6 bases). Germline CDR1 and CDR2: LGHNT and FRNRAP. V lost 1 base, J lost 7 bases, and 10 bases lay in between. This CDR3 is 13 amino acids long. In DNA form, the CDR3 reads TGTGCTAGTGGTTTGGGGTCAGGGGTTGAAGCTTTCTTT. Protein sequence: CASGLGSGVEAFF.

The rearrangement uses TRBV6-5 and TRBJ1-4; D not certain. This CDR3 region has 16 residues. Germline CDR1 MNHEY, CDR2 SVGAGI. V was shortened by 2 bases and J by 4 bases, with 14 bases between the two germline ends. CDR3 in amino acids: CASSYAPGRVNEKLFF. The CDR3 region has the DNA TGTGCCAGCAGTTACGCCCCGGGGAGGGTTAATGAAAAACTGTTTTTT.

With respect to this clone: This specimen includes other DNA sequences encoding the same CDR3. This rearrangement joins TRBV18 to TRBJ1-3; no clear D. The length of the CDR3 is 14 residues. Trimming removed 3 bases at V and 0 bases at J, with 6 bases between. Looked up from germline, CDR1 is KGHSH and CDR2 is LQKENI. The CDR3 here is CASSPGISGNTIYF. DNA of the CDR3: TGTGCCAGCTCACCTGGCATCTCTGGAAACACCATATATTTT. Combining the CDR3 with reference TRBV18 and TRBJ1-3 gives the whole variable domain NAGVMQNPRHLVRRRGQEARLRCSPMKGHSHVYWYRQLPEEGLKFMVYLQKENIIDESGMPKERFSAEFPKEGPSILRIQQVVRGDSAAYFCASSPGISGNTIYFGEGSWLTVV.

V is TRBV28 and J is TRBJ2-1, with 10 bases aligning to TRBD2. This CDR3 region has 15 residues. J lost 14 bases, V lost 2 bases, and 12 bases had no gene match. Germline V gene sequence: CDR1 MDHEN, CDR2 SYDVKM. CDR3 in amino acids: CASSLRRSSGSLEFF. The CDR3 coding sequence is TGTGCCAGCAGTTTAAGGAGGTCTAGCGGGAGTTTGGAGTTCTTC.

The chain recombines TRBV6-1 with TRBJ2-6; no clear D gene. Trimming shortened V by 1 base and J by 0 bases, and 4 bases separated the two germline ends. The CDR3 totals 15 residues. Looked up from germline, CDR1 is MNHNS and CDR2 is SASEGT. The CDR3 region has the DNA TGTGCCAGCAGTGAAGGTAACTCTGGGGCCAACGTCCTGACTTTC. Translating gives CASSEGNSGANVLTF.

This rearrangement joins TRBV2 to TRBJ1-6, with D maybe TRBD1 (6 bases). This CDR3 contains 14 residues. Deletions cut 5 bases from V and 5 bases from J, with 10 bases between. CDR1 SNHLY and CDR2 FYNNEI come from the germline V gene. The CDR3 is CASSRTVHNSPLHF. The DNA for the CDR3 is TGTGCCAGCAGTCGGACAGTCCATAATTCACCCCTCCACTTT. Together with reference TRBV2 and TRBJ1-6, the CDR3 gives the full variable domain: EPEVTQTPSHQVTQMGQEVILRCVPISNHLYFYWYRQILGQKVEFLVSFYNNEISEKSEIFDDQFSVERPDGSNFTLKIRSTKLEDSAMYFCASSRTVHNSPLHFGNGTRLTVT.

The CDR3 loop reads CASSYGGTYNEKLFF. CDR3 nucleotides: TGTGCCAGCAGTTACGGGGGGACCTATAATGAAAAACTGTTTTTT. The chain is built from TRBV6-6 and TRBJ1-4; D may be TRBD1 (5 bases). CDR1 and CDR2 from the germline V gene are MNHNY and SVGAGI (reference sequence). The CDR3 runs 15 residues. V was pared by 2 bases and J by 4 bases, with 11 bases between.

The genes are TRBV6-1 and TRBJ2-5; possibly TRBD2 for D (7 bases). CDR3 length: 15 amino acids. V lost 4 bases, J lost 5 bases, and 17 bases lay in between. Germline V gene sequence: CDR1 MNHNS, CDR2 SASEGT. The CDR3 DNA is TGTGCCAGCAGTGGGAGGGGGGGGGCGGGGGAGACCCAGTACTTC. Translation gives CASSGRGGAGETQYF.

The DNA for the CDR3 is TGCGCCAGCAGCTTGGCCCAGGGGTCGGGCACTGAAGCTTTCTTT. Amino acids: CASSLAQGSGTEAFF. This chain connects TRBV5-1 to TRBJ1-1; a possible D gene is TRBD1 (6 bases). Per germline, CDR1 SGHRS and CDR2 YFSETQ. This CDR3 has 15 amino acids. Trimming took off 0 bases at V and 4 bases at J, with 13 bases between the two ends.

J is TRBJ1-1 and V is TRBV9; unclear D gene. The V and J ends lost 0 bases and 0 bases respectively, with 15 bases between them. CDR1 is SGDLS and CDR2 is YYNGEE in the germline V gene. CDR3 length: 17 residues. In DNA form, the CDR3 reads TGTGCCAGCAGCGTAGATACTCTGACGGAGATGAACACTGAAGCTTTCTTT. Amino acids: CASSVDTLTEMNTEAFF.